Sequencing of this T cell receptor (beta chain) was carried out in a study of graft-versus-host responses after intestinal transplantation (dated by TCRdb to the early 2020s). For context, the study as a whole: The transplants that recipients got were multivisceral, liver-intestinal, or isolated intestinal. All recipients received anti-thymocyte globulin induction followed by maintenance tacrolimus and steroids for approximately 3 years. After intestinal transplantation, graft-versus-host and host-versus-graft alloreactive T cell clones in the graft, circulation and bone marrow were tracked using bulk TCR-beta CDR3 sequencing. Alloreactive clones were identified by sequencing pre-transplant mixed lymphocyte reaction products and comparing them with unstimulated pre-transplant donor and recipient T cells. The cohort enrolled about two dozen intestinal transplant recipients, one of whom was a retransplant, and a few patients without pretransplant specimens were excluded. Donor T cell macrochimerism was defined as a peak of at least 4% donor T cells among recipient peripheral blood mononuclear cells. Instead of going to the commercial service, samples from a few later patients were sequenced in-house on an Illumina MiSeq and processed with MiXCR.

Libraries were constructed by the immunoSEQ multiplex PCR assay. For most patients, genomic DNA was isolated with the Qiagen DNeasy Blood and Tissue Kit and shipped frozen to Adaptive Biotechnologies for TCR sequencing. For most patients, high-throughput TCR-beta CDR3 sequencing of genomic DNA was performed by Adaptive Biotechnologies. As for the authors' bioinformatics: TCR sequencing data were retrieved from Adaptive's ImmunoSEQ software for 15 to 20 patients, whereas three other patients were processed with MiXCR and VDJtools. CD4 versus CD8 sorting errors were corrected by removing sequences found in both subsets at a frequency ratio below 5:1. Because the origin of CDR3 nucleotide sequences shared between donor and recipient could not be assigned, those sequences were removed. To count as alloreactive, a clone needed at least 2-fold expansion over unstimulated cells and a minimum CFSE-low frequency of 0.002% (template counts) or 0.001% (read counts). Clones were considered mappable if detected in sequenced pre-transplant spleen, lymph node, or MLR CFSE-low populations of the donor or recipient. The cumulative frequency of alloreactive clones was calculated as a percentage of all sequences, weighted by copy number. In its TCRdb copy, this immuneACCESS table keeps in-frame sequences only and misses some clones. Where compared with another copy, unresolved V genes explain less than half of these, and the others have no known cause. The V and J calls and the clone size are those of that table, but D and trimming were determined from the DNA. This sample gives tens of thousands of clones in total; 94% of them show up just once. The top ten clones comprise approximately 0.2% of the sample.

Reading the label with the study, this specimen's time point is: cells obtained before transplantation from donor or recipient. CD3+CD4+ and CD3+CD8+ populations were FACS-sorted from unstimulated pre-transplant donor and recipient cells taken from spleen or lymph nodes. What the work shows at the level of the full study, not this receptor alone: Peak levels of circulating GvH clones were associated with declines in HvG clones early after transplant. GvH clones were found in recipient bone marrow, and some of the GvH clones appeared earlier in ileal mucosa or blood, which is consistent with an intestinal mucosal origin. Conclusions were limited by the relatively low number and heterogeneity of intestinal transplant patients. In patients with donor T cell macrochimerism, the allografts had high GvH to HvG T cell clonal ratios.

This clone appeared a single time. No cognate antigen has been identified for it. Base-call qualities are not available, and no considerably larger clone is one nucleotide away. The CDR3 sequence holds 13 residues, the cysteine and phenylalanine included. Of the read, only the CDR3 DNA is kept; its 39 bases are in frame from base 1. Trimming at the junction amounts to 0 bases on V and 8 bases on J, and the germline ends lie 11 bases apart. The germline V gene provides CDR1 SGDLS and CDR2 YYNGEE. The rearranged chain carries TRBV9 and TRBJ1-2; no D gene can be assigned with confidence. The sample was unstimulated CD4+ T cells sorted from spleen or lymph node cells, taken before transplant. The sequence came from a human donor who was the organ donor for an intestinal transplant. The CDR3: CASSVALLGGYTF. The DNA sequence follows: TGTGCCAGCAGCGTAGCGCTTCTGGGGGGCTACACCTTC. Beyond the CDR3, the reference TRBV9 and TRBJ1-2 genes provide the residues; the full variable domain reads: DSGVTQTPKHLITATGQRVTLRCSPRSGDLSVYWYQQSLDQGLQFLIQYYNGEERAKGNILERFSAQQFPDLHSELNLSSLELGDSALYFCASSVALLGGYTFGSGTRLTVV.